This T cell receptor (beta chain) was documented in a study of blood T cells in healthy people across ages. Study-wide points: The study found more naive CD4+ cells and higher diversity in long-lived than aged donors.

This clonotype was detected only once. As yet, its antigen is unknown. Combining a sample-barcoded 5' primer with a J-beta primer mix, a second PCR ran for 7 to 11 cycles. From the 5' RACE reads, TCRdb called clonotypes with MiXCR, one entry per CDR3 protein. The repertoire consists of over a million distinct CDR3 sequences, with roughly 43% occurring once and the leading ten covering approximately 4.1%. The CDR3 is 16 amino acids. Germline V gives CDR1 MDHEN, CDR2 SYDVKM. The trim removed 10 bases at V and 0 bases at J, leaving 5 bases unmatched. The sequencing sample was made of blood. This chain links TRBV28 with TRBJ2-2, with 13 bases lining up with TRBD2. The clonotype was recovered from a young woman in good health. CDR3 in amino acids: CANGLAGAPNTGELFF. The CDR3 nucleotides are TGTGCCAACGGACTAGCGGGAGCACCGAACACCGGGGAGCTGTTTTTT.